This T cell receptor beta chain appears in the sequencing data of a study of blood T cell repertoires in COVID-19. Study overall: PBMCs, B-cell-depleted T cells, or T cells were the source of the cDNA or gDNA that made up the material.

Germline loops: CDR1 SGHRS, CDR2 YFSETQ. V dropped 0 bases and J dropped 5 bases, with 14 bases sitting between them. The CDR3 has 15 amino acids. Study processing details: Using reference gene primer amplification, nucleated cell counts were estimated. Profiled with immunoSEQ multiplex PCR; TCRdb holds only in-frame clones, not every one. Clone size and V and J calls were adopted from that table, with D and trimming inferred from the DNA. The sample holds about 300,000 clones; approximately 85% are singletons and the top ten take more than 2%. This clone was seen a single time. The sequence was obtained from a man aged 25 to 40 who had recovered from COVID-19. Sequences were obtained from PBMCs or T cells enriched from blood (not recorded which). The chain joins TRBV5-1 to TRBJ1-1, with D tentatively TRBD1 (6 bases). The CDR3 reads CASSLAGGPGTEAFF. DNA for the CDR3: TGCGCCAGCAGCTTGGCCGGGGGGCCGGGGACTGAAGCTTTCTTT.